This T cell receptor (beta chain) was profiled in a study of cytomegalovirus exposure and HLA in healthy donors. Note on this clone: What it recognizes is unknown.

Study-wide results and caveats: Rarity marked most TCR sequences, yet some public TCRs occurred in many donors. In vitro data verified a few CMV-associated chains as specific for CMV antigens.

The CDR3 is 13 amino acids. The V end was cut by 3 bases, the J end by 9 bases, with 12 bases between. Per the germline V gene, CDR1 is MNHNS and CDR2 is SASEGT. The PCR employed 60 Vbeta primers together with 13 Jbeta primers. Using immunoSEQ multiplex PCR, the repertoire was profiled, and TCRdb retains in-frame clones only, with some absent. The table includes about 150,000 clones, roughly 9.8% detected once. The clonotype originates from a man in his forties or fifties in good health and CMV-seronegative. The specimen sequenced was PBMCs. This chain uses TRBV6-1 with TRBJ2-1, with D possibly matching TRBD2 (6 bases). This chain's CDR3 is CASSERGASEQFF. For the CDR3, the DNA is TGTGCCAGCAGTGAGCGGGGAGCGAGTGAGCAGTTCTTC.